The next 19 T cell receptor beta chains were all read from a single sample in a study of blood T cell repertoires in COVID-19. Here immunoSEQ multiplex PCR was the method, and the copy in TCRdb shows in-frame clones only, minus some. The top ten hold 4% of the sample, which has 250,000 to 350,000 clones, roughly 90% seen once. Material: peripheral blood. The receptors here all came from a woman in her 50s with active or convalescent COVID-19.

This clone was seen only a few times. The gene calls are TRBV7-9 and TRBJ2-2, with a tentative D call TRBD1 (5 bases). Germline CDR1 reads SEHNR; CDR2 reads FQNEAQ (reference sequence). The CDR3 totals 14 residues. Trimming cost V 4 bases and J 5 bases, with 11 bases left between them. CDR3 nucleotides: TGTGCCAGCAGCTCCTTTCAGGGAACCGGGGAGCTGTTTTTT. Translated: CASSSFQGTGELFF.

This rearrangement joins TRBV19 to TRBJ1-1; TRBD1 aligns across 8 bases. The germline CDR1 and CDR2 sequences are LNHDA and SQIVND (reference sequence). V trimming: 8 bases; J trimming: 4 bases; junction bases outside the gene matches: 9. This CDR3 comprises 14 residues. This chain's CDR3 is CASENRGLATEAFF. The CDR3 coding sequence is TGTGCCAGTGAAAACAGGGGGTTGGCCACTGAAGCTTTCTTT.

The chain is built from TRBV4-1 and TRBJ1-1; D is uncertain. Deletions cut 2 bases from V and 7 bases from J, with 17 bases between. The germline gives CDR1 MGHRA, CDR2 YSYEKL. The CDR3 consists of 15 residues. CDR3 in DNA: TGCGCCAGCAGCCAATGGGAGGCTCTGTTCGTTGAAGCTTTCTTT. As protein: CASSQWEALFVEAFF.

This clone was seen repeatedly, ten times or more. The chain recombines TRBV5-1 with TRBJ1-1; maybe TRBD1 (6 bases). Looked up from germline, CDR1 is SGHRS and CDR2 is YFSETQ. V was pared by 4 bases and J by 1 base, with 8 bases between. The CDR3 loop spans 13 amino acids. The CDR3 DNA is TGCGCCAGCAGCCCGACAGGGAACACTGAAGCTTTCTTT. This translates into CASSPTGNTEAFF.

V usage is TRBV25-1 and J usage is TRBJ1-2; D unclear. The CDR3 is 13 amino acids. Germline values: CDR1 MGHDK, CDR2 SYGVNS. With 5 bases removed from V and 3 bases from J, the gap between germline ends came to 10 bases. CDR3 DNA: TGTGCCAGCAGTACTCGCGGGTACTATGGCTACACCTTC. The encoded protein is CASSTRGYYGYTF.

This clone was recorded once. The V and J genes are TRBV28 and TRBJ1-1, with TRBD1 identical over 7 bases. Germline-derived CDR1 and CDR2 are MDHEN and SYDVKM. J gave up 3 bases and V 6 bases, and 7 bases lay outside the gene matches. The CDR3 is 14 amino acids. This CDR3 is CASRGAGGDTEAFF. CDR3 sequence (DNA): TGTGCCAGCAGAGGGGCAGGGGGAGACACTGAAGCTTTCTTT.

This chain joins TRBV2 and TRBJ2-1; the match to TRBD1 covers 9 bases. The CDR3 sequence is 14 residues long. The germline gives CDR1 SNHLY, CDR2 FYNNEI. J gave up 7 bases and V 6 bases, and 7 bases lay outside the gene matches. This CDR3 is CASSNGTGFNEQFF. The CDR3 DNA sequence: TGTGCCAGCAGCAACGGGACAGGGTTTAATGAGCAGTTCTTC.

This chain connects TRBV30 to TRBJ2-5, with TRBD2 identical over 12 bases. The J segment lost 1 base and the V segment lost 4 bases, leaving 4 bases of the junction unmatched. Germline CDR1 GTSNPN, CDR2 SVGIG (reference sequence). CDR3 length equals 15 residues. CDR3 bases: TGTGCCTGGAAGCGGACTAGCGGGGCCCAAGAGACCCAGTACTTC. Its protein is CAWKRTSGAQETQYF.

The rearrangement links TRBV28 to TRBJ2-1; 7 bases match TRBD2. V shed 7 bases, J shed 1 base, and the junction held 7 bases outside the gene matches. The germline CDR1 and CDR2 sequences are MDHEN and SYDVKM. CDR3 size: 15 residues. CDR3 sequence: CASTQDGGSYNEQFF. The CDR3 bases are TGTGCCAGCACCCAAGACGGGGGGTCCTACAATGAGCAGTTCTTC.

This chain uses TRBV20-1 with TRBJ1-1, with TRBD1 as a possible D gene (5 bases). This CDR3 contains 16 residues. Trimming took off 3 bases at V and 5 bases at J, with 22 bases between the two ends. CDR1 DFQATT and CDR2 SNEGSKA come from the germline V gene (reference sequence). CDR3 nucleotide sequence: TGCAGTGCTAGTCCGACGGGGGGGATGAGTTGGACTGAAGCTTTCTTT. Protein sequence: CSASPTGGMSWTEAFF.

The chain has TRBV6-1 and TRBJ2-1; 11 bases are shared with TRBD1. CDR1 MNHNS and CDR2 SASEGT come from the germline V gene. After removal of 2 bases from V and 7 bases from J, the junction contained 10 bases not matched to a gene. The CDR3 length is 17 residues. The CDR3 region is CASSESFWDRGRNEQFF. CDR3 in DNA: TGTGCCAGCAGTGAATCATTTTGGGACAGGGGGAGAAATGAGCAGTTCTTC.

This sequence joins TRBV7-2 and TRBJ2-2, with no clear D. The CDR3 spans 15 residues. Germline V gene data show CDR1 as SGHTA and CDR2 as FQGNSA. The V end was cut by 1 base, the J end by 8 bases, with 14 bases between. The DNA of the CDR3 is TGTGCCAGCAGCTTAGATGGCAGTATAAGTGGGGAGCTGTTTTTT. It encodes CASSLDGSISGELFF.

The genes are TRBV21-1 and TRBJ1-5; the table's D gene call, TRBD1, was not cross checked with the DNA. TRBV21-1 counts as a pseudogene. CDR3 size: 15 residues. The CDR3 region has the DNA TGTGCCAGCAGCAGCTACAGGGGAGGCAATCAGCCCCAGCATTTT. The encoded protein is CASSSYRGGNQPQHF.

This clone has a single count. The genes are TRBV18 and TRBJ2-3, with no clear D. This CDR3 is built from 13 residues. Germline CDR1 is KGHSH and CDR2 is LQKENI. Trimming removed 3 bases at V and 5 bases at J, with 9 bases between. CDR3 in DNA: TGTGCCAGCTCACCCTACCAGCGAGATACGCAGTATTTT. Protein: CASSPYQRDTQYF. The full variable domain, its missing parts supplied by reference TRBV18 and TRBJ2-3, is NAGVMQNPRHLVRRRGQEARLRCSPMKGHSHVYWYRQLPEEGLKFMVYLQKENIIDESGMPKERFSAEFPKEGPSILRIQQVVRGDSAAYFCASSPYQRDTQYFGPGTRLTVL.

The chain couples TRBV10-3 to TRBJ1-2; tentatively, D is TRBD1 (6 bases). Germline values: CDR1 ENHRY, CDR2 SYGVKD. V gave up 3 bases and J gave up 3 bases, with 14 bases separating them. The CDR3 consists of 15 residues. In nucleotides, the CDR3 is TGTGCCATCAGTGACCTCGGTACAGGGCACTATGGCTACACCTTC. As protein: CAISDLGTGHYGYTF.

This rearrangement joins TRBV7-8 to TRBJ2-7; a weak D match, TRBD1 (6 bases). This CDR3 region has 14 residues. Trimming shortened V by 8 bases and J by 5 bases, and 19 bases separated the two germline ends. The germline CDR1 and CDR2 sequences are SGHVS and FQNEAQ. The CDR3 sequence is CASSRAGVRNEQYF. For the CDR3, the DNA is TGTGCCAGCTCCCGGGCAGGGGTCCGGAACGAGCAGTACTTC.

The rearrangement uses TRBV12-3 or TRBV12-4 and TRBJ2-2; D unclear. V lost 2 bases and J 8 bases, leaving 3 bases between the germline ends. This CDR3 has 11 amino acids. As DNA, the CDR3 is TGTGCCAGCAGTTTACCTGGGGAGCTGTTTTTT. Translating it yields CASSLPGELFF.

DNA for the CDR3: TGTGCCTGGAGTGTATCGGGGAACACCGGGGAGCTGTTTTTT. It encodes CAWSVSGNTGELFF. The gene calls are TRBV30 and TRBJ2-2; D gene uncertain. The germline V gene encodes CDR1 GTSNPN and CDR2 SVGIG (reference sequence). V gave up 0 bases and J gave up 1 base, with 6 bases separating them. This CDR3 is built from 14 residues.

V gene TRBV15 combines with J gene TRBJ1-1, with TRBD1 as a possible D gene (5 bases). With 0 bases removed from V and 4 bases from J, the gap between germline ends came to 12 bases. The CDR3 spans 15 residues. Germline V gives CDR1 LNHNV, CDR2 YYDKDF (reference sequence). The DNA for the CDR3 is TGTGCCACCAGCAGAGAAGCGGGGGGAGGCACTGAAGCTTTCTTT. This gives the protein CATSREAGGGTEAFF.